This T cell receptor (beta chain) was sequenced in a study of shared clonotypes between healthy human individuals (dated by TCRdb to the early 2020s). Describing the broader study: The cohort included three men and a couple of women between 18 and 49 years of age. For each donor, CD4 naive and CD4 memory were each given three plates, CD8 naive was given two plates, and CD8 memory was given one plate. Different laboratories and diverse techniques were used to prepare libraries and sequence TCR repertoires, to increase sequencing depth and limit assay-specific biases. Between about 0.8 and 9 billion PBMCs per donor were obtained by leukapheresis. The study deeply sequenced blood TCR repertoires of roughly five healthy adults to estimate repertoire size and the extent of clonotype sharing between individuals.

The germline V gene gives CDR1 as SGHRS and CDR2 as YFSETQ. The CDR3 spans 14 residues, from the cysteine through the phenylalanine. Solely the CDR3 DNA is kept, with 42 bases framed from the first base. After removal of 4 bases from V and 7 bases from J, the junction retains 9 bases not matched to a gene. In regard to this clone: This clone's antigen is unknown. There are no base qualities to consult, and no much larger clone falls within one base.

TCR CDR3 regions were amplified from genomic DNA by multiplex PCR using the deep immunoSEQ assay. Genomic DNA extracted from each cell subset was distributed evenly over all wells of several immunoSEQ 96-well plates, and each plate served as one replicate. For sorted subsets, approximately 190 ng of genomic DNA, equivalent to 25,000 to 35,000 T cell genomes, went into each replicate PCR. Purified libraries were quantified with a Qubit 3.0 fluorometer, sized on a Bioanalyzer 2100, and re-quantified with the KAPA Library Quantification kit. Every immunoSEQ 96-well plate was sequenced on a separate single-read 150-cycle Illumina NextSeq 550 flow cell. Processing in the source paper ran as follows. Because the immunoSEQ output included only junctional sequences and no quality scores, the filtering could not be the same as the filtering used for full-length reads. Sequences were annotated with PyIR, a Python wrapper for IgBLAST v1.9, and V/J genes and CDR3 were assigned using IMGT germline references. Reads were removed for weak V/J assignments (E-value above 1e-6), missing CDR3, stop codons, out-of-frame junctions, or ambiguous translated residues. A V3J clonotype was defined by an identical inferred V gene, J gene, and CDR3 amino acid sequence. Percentage overlap between repertoires was computed as shared unique clonotypes divided by the size of the smaller repertoire. Three approaches were used to assess repertoire richness: RTK rarefaction, the Chao1 estimator, and Recon v2.1 estimates of unobserved clonotypes. Generation probabilities for all TCRbeta clonotypes obtained by the gDNA method from a handful of donors were computed using OLGA. What TCRdb holds here is the immuneACCESS table cut down to in-frame rearrangements. Part of the clones is not present; checked against another copy, under half of the missing clones reflect an unresolved V gene, and the others are unexplained. V and J calls and clone size come straight from that table; D and trimming were deduced from the DNA. A total of under 650,000 clones appear in this sample, 90% to 96% of them only once. The top ten constitute roughly 0.06% of the sample.

Healthy HIV-negative adults with no recently reported acute infections or vaccinations were included as donors. All donors were Caucasian adults living in Nashville, Tennessee, USA. CD4+ T cells were enriched by magnetic negative selection, after which naive cells were positively selected on CD45RA and the negative fraction was taken as the memory subset. Blood was collected by leukapheresis, and PBMCs were isolated by Ficoll-Histopaque density gradient centrifugation and then cryopreserved in liquid nitrogen vapor phase. Analytical flow cytometry was used to check the purity and quantity of every magnetically sorted T cell population. From each sorted fraction, genomic DNA was isolated and quantified by UV absorbance on a Nanodrop 2000c. Study-wide findings and limitations: Clonotypes shared by all four sorted-subset donors showed higher generation probabilities than non-shared clonotypes. The genetic and exposure-history diversity represented was limited by the small number of donors. Sampling was restricted to blood, and TCR repertoires in tissue are likely to differ from TCR repertoires in blood. Incomplete sequencing was indicated by rarefaction of sorted-subset datasets, despite the large sequencing depth. Pairwise subsampling led to the expectation that sequencing depth would affect the degree of clonotype sharing among donors. Sharing across four donors was observed for 5% to 6.5% of naive CD4, over 3% of naive CD8, 2% to 2.5% of memory CD4, and roughly 0.4% of memory CD8 clonotypes. Naive subsets generally had larger estimated clonotype richness than memory subsets.

The chain couples TRBV5-1 to TRBJ1-1, with 8 junctional bases fitting TRBD1. The sequence came from a woman in her twenties or thirties in good health. The specimen sequenced was naive CD4+ T cells sorted from blood. What the cell subset or site label conveys for this sample: CD45RA+ positively selected. In nucleotide form, the sequence is TGCGCCAGCAGCGGGAGACAGGGGTATGATGAAGCTTTCTTT. This is translated as CASSGRQGYDEAFF.